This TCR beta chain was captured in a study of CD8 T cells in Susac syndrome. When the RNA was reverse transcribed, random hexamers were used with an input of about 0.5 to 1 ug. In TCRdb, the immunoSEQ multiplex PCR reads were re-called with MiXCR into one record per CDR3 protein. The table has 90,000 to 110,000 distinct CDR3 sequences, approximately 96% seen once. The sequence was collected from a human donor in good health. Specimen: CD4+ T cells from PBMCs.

The CDR3 reads CASSLGTADNSPLHF. The CDR3 nucleotides are TGTGCCAGCAGCCTCGGGACAGCAGATAATTCACCCCTCCACTTT. J is TRBJ1-6 and V is TRBV3-1; 7 bases are shared with TRBD1. Unmatched junction bases numbered 5, after V lost 4 bases and J lost 5 bases. Germline CDR1 reads LGHDT; CDR2 reads YNNKEL (reference sequence). The CDR3 is 15 amino acids.